This entry lists 6 T cell receptor beta chains sequenced from one sample in a study of blood T cell repertoires in COVID-19. Clones were read by immunoSEQ multiplex PCR, and TCRdb kept only the in-frame ones, dropping some. The sample gives fewer than 500,000 clones, about nine tenths of which show up once; 0.7% is in the top ten. The sequencing sample was made of PBMCs or T cells enriched from blood (not recorded which). These receptors originate from a woman between 18 and 30 years old who had recovered from COVID-19.

J is TRBJ1-5 and V is TRBV6-5; D perhaps matches TRBD1 (5 bases). V gave up 4 bases and J gave up 4 bases, with 14 bases separating them. The germline V gene encodes CDR1 MNHEY and CDR2 SVGAGI. The CDR3 contains 15 residues. This chain's CDR3 is CASSSHWGGNQPQHF. CDR3 nucleotide sequence: TGTGCCAGCAGTTCGCACTGGGGGGGAAATCAGCCCCAGCATTTT.

The CDR3 DNA reads TGCGCCAGCACTCACACCCAGGGCTACGAGCAGTACTTC. Residues: CASTHTQGYEQYF. The chain joins TRBV10-1 to TRBJ2-7; D perhaps matches TRBD1 (5 bases). Germline V lookup: CDR1 WNHNN, CDR2 SYGVQD (reference sequence). V dropped 7 bases and J dropped 3 bases, with 13 bases sitting between them. The CDR3 contains 13 residues.

This rearrangement joins TRBV7-2 to TRBJ2-7, with D possibly being TRBD1 (5 bases). This CDR3 has 14 residues. The germline CDR1 and CDR2 sequences are SGHTA and FQGNSA. V was shortened by 1 base and J by 3 bases, with 10 bases between the two germline ends. The chain's CDR3 is CASSLDSRDYEQYF. CDR3 bases: TGTGCCAGCAGCTTAGATTCCAGGGACTACGAGCAGTACTTC.

This clone has only a few counts. The V call is TRBV19, the J call TRBJ1-5; D perhaps matches TRBD1 (6 bases). This CDR3 spans 16 amino acids. With 4 bases removed from V and 3 bases from J, the gap between germline ends came to 16 bases. The germline CDR1 and CDR2 sequences are LNHDA and SQIVND (reference sequence). The CDR3 sequence is CASSTTAGGANQPQHF. DNA for the CDR3: TGTGCCAGTAGTACTACGGCGGGGGGGGCCAATCAGCCCCAGCATTTT.

This chain joins TRBV10-3 and TRBJ2-3, with TRBD2 matching over 13 bases. CDR3 length equals 16 residues. The germline V gene has CDR1 ENHRY and CDR2 SYGVKD. V trimming: 2 bases; J trimming: 6 bases; junction bases outside the gene matches: 5. CDR3 in amino acids: CAISEGLAGVGDTQYF. The DNA of the CDR3 is TGTGCCATCAGTGAGGGACTAGCGGGGGTGGGGGATACGCAGTATTTT.

V usage is TRBV30 and J usage is TRBJ1-4; 10 bases are a match to TRBD1. In germline, CDR1 is GTSNPN, CDR2 SVGIG (reference sequence). The CDR3 runs to 13 residues. Germline trimming cut 4 bases from V and 8 bases from J; bases unmatched to any gene: 4. The CDR3 coding sequence is TGTGCCTGGAATCGGGACAGGGGAGAAAAACTGTTTTTT. This encodes CAWNRDRGEKLFF. The whole variable domain, remainder taken from reference TRBV30 and TRBJ1-4, is SQTIHQWPATLVQPVGSPLSLECTVEGTSNPNLYWYRQAAGRGLQLLFYSVGIGQISSEVPQNLSASRPQDRQFILSSKKLLLSDSGFYLCAWNRDRGEKLFFGSGTQLSVL.